Listed below are T cell receptor beta chains from one sample, sequenced in a study of blood T cell repertoires in COVID-19. The method was immunoSEQ multiplex PCR; TCRdb's version includes in-frame clones alone and lacks a portion of them. The sample contains 170,000 or so clones, 70% to 90% of which appear only once. The specimen was peripheral blood. The source of these receptors is a man aged 18 to 29 who had recovered from COVID-19. Each CDR3 is given with its conserved first and last residue. The D gene is left open where the match is weak. The size of a clone is reported for some rows only, either as once, few or many, or as a class for expanded clones.

cdr3_nt cdr3_aa clone_size v_call d_call j_call
TGTGCCACCAGGGGGCGAGAAGACACTGAAGCTTTCTTT CATRGREDTEAFF few TRBV24-1 NA TRBJ1-1
TGTGCCAGCAGCTCCCAAGACAGGGGGGAGAATCAGCCCCAGCATTTT CASSSQDRGENQPQHF NA TRBV7-9 TRBD1 TRBJ1-5
TGTGCCAGCAGTTACTTAGGACAGGGGGCGGACGAAGCTTTCTTT CASSYLGQGADEAFF NA TRBV6-5 TRBD1 TRBJ1-1
TGTGCCAGCAGCCACGGACTAGCCTACGAGCAGTACTTC CASSHGLAYEQYF NA TRBV7-2 TRBD2 TRBJ2-7
TGTGCCAGTAGTATAAGCGGGAGCCTCGGACACAATGAGCAGTTCTTC CASSISGSLGHNEQFF NA TRBV19 TRBD2 TRBJ2-1
TGTGCCAGCACACAGGGAACTTCTGGAAACACCATATATTTT CASTQGTSGNTIYF NA TRBV28 NA TRBJ1-3
TGTGCCAGCAGCTTTAACTACGGCCTCCACGAGCAGTACTTC CASSFNYGLHEQYF few TRBV5-6 NA TRBJ2-7
TGTGCCAGCAGCTTAGGGACAGTTCAAACCTTGAGGAATCAGCCCCAGCATTTT CASSLGTVQTLRNQPQHF NA TRBV7-8 NA TRBJ1-5
TGTGCCAGCAGTCCCTGGCTGACAGGGACCAATGAGCAGTTCTTC CASSPWLTGTNEQFF NA TRBV6-5 TRBD1 TRBJ2-1
TGTGCCAGCAGTTCAGGGTTGGAGCAGTTCTTC CASSSGLEQFF NA TRBV5-6 NA TRBJ2-1
TGTGCCAGCGGGGGCACACAAAATCAGCCCCAGCATTTT CASGGTQNQPQHF once TRBV9 NA TRBJ1-5
TGTGCCAGTAGTATTCAGCCCGGACTATCGAACACTGAAGCTTTCTTT CASSIQPGLSNTEAFF NA TRBV19 NA TRBJ1-1
TGTGCCAGTAGTGTAGGGGGCGGATTTGATGGCTACACCTTC CASSVGGGFDGYTF NA TRBV19 TRBD1 TRBJ1-2
TGCGCCAGCAGCCAAACAGGGACAGGGTCGCCAGATACGCAGTATTTT CASSQTGTGSPDTQYF NA TRBV4-3 TRBD1 TRBJ2-3
TGTGCCAGCAGCCCAAAGGGGGGACAGGGTATTTCTGGGGCCAACGTCCTGACTTTC CASSPKGGQGISGANVLTF once TRBV13 TRBD1 TRBJ2-6
TGTGCCAGTAGTATAGCTGGGCATGGGAACACTGAAGCTTTCTTT CASSIAGHGNTEAFF once TRBV19 NA TRBJ1-1
TGCGCCAGCAGCTACACCCCGCTAGCGGGCGTCAATGAGCAGTTCTTC CASSYTPLAGVNEQFF NA TRBV5-1 TRBD2 TRBJ2-1
TGTGCCAGCAGCCCCCCCGCCTATAATTCACCCCTCCACTTT CASSPPAYNSPLHF once TRBV7-8 NA TRBJ1-6